The present entry profiles one T cell receptor (beta chain) with its context. V was clipped by 0 bases and J by 7 bases, with 22 bases between them. The CDR3 covers 19 residues. The germline CDR1 and CDR2 sequences are MNHNS and SASEGT. These data originate in a study of T-cell reconstitution after alpha-beta-depleted transplantation in children. The library targeted TCRbeta and was prepared with unique molecular identifiers. TCRdb called the PCR reads again in MiXCR, with one record for every CDR3 protein. The data hold 500,000 to 600,000 distinct CDR3 sequences, with 25% to 30% observed a single time.

The rearrangement uses TRBV6-1 and TRBJ1-6; D remains unclear. The sequencing used PBMCs, collected before TCRalphabeta/CD19-depleted stem cell transplant. The receptor's source is a boy in the first two years of life with Wiskott-Aldrich syndrome, due to receive a stem cell transplant. The CDR3 here is CASSEAPLAERIRNSPLHF. CDR3 DNA: TGTGCCAGCAGTGAAGCGCCCTTGGCGGAGAGAATTAGGAATTCACCCCTCCACTTT.